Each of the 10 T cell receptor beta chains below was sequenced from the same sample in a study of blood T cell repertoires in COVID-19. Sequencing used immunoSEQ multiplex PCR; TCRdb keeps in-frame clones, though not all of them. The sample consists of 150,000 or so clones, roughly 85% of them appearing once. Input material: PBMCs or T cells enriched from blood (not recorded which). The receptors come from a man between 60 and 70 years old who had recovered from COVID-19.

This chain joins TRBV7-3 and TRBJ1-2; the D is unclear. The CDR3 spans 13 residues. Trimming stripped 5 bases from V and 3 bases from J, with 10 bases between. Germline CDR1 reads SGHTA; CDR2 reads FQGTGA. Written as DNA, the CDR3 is TGTGCCAGCAGCCGCCTCTATGACTATGGCTACACCTTC. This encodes CASSRLYDYGYTF.

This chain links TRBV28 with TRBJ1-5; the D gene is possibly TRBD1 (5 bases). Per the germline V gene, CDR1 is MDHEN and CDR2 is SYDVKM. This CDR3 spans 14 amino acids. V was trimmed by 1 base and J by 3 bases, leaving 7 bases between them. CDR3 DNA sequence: TGTGCCAGCAGTTTATTCAGGGACAATCAGCCCCAGCATTTT. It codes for CASSLFRDNQPQHF.

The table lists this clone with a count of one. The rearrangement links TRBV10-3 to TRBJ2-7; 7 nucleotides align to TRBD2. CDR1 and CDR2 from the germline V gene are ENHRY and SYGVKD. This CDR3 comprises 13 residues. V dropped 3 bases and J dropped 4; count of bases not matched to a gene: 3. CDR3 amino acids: CAISESGGYEQYF. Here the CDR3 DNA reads TGTGCCATCAGTGAATCCGGGGGGTACGAGCAGTACTTC.

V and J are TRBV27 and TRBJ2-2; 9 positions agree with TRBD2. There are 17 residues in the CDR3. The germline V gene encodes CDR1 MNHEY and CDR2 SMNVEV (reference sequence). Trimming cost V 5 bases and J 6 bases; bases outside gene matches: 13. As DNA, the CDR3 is TGTGCCAGCAGTGACCGAGCGGGGGGACACGGGGCCGGGGAGCTGTTTTTT. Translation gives CASSDRAGGHGAGELFF.

CDR3 sequence (DNA): TGTGCCACCAGTGATTTGCAATATGGACTAGCCAACACCGGGGAGCTGTTTTTT. It yields the protein CATSDLQYGLANTGELFF. The chain joins TRBV24-1 to TRBJ2-2; 8 nucleotides match TRBD2. V was pared by 0 bases and J by 2 bases, with 7 bases of the junction left unmatched. The CDR3 loop spans 18 amino acids. Germline-derived CDR1 and CDR2 are KGHDR and SFDVKD.

CDR3: CASSRNSGDGNTIYF. DNA for the CDR3: TGCGCCAGCAGCCGGAATTCGGGGGACGGAAACACCATATATTTT. The chain joins TRBV4-1 to TRBJ1-3; TRBD1 is a possible D gene (5 bases). The CDR3 consists of 15 residues. V was pared by 4 bases and J by 4 bases, with 14 bases between. The germline CDR1 and CDR2 sequences are MGHRA and YSYEKL.

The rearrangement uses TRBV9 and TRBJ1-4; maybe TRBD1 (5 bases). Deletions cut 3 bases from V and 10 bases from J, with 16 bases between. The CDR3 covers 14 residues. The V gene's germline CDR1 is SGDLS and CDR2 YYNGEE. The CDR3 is CASSGPDFGGKLFF. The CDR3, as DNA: TGTGCCAGCAGCGGCCCCGACTTCGGGGGAAAACTGTTTTTT.

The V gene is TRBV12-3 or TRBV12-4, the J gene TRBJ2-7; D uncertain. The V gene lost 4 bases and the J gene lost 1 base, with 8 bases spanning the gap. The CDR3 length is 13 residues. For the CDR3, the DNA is TGTGCCAGCAGTTCTTACGGGTCCTACGAGCAGTACTTC. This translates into CASSSYGSYEQYF.

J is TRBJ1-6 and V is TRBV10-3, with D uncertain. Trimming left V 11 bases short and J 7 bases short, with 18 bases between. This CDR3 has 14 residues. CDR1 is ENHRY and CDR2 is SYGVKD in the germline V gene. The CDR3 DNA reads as TGTGCCGGCTCGGAGGAACACTCAAATTCACCCCTCCACTTT. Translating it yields CAGSEEHSNSPLHF.

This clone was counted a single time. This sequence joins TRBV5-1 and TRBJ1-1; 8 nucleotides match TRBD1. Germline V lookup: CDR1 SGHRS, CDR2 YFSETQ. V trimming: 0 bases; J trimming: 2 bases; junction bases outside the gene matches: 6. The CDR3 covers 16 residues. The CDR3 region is CASSLGQGALNTEAFF. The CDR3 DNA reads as TGCGCCAGCAGCTTGGGTCAGGGGGCCCTTAACACTGAAGCTTTCTTT. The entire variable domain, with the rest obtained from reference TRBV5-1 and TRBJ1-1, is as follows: KAGVTQTPRYLIKTRGQQVTLSCSPISGHRSVSWYQQTPGQGLQFLFEYFSETQRNKGNFPGRFSGRQFSNSRSEMNVSTLELGDSALYLCASSLGQGALNTEAFFGQGTRLTVV.